The clone carrying this T cell receptor beta chain has more than one count but fewer than ten. The record originates from a study of shared clonotypes between healthy human individuals. V was clipped by 0 bases and J by 3 bases; unmatched bases: 2. CDR3 length: 15 amino acids. Germline CDR1 reads KGHSH; CDR2 reads LQKENI. Method: immunoSEQ multiplex PCR; TCRdb's copy keeps in-frame clones and lacks some. This sample has around 200,000 clones, with 66% found just once. Sequencing was performed on memory CD4+ T cells sorted from blood. The sample's subset: CD45RA-negative fraction. The TCR sequence derives from a man aged 25 to 40 in good health. This sequence joins TRBV18 and TRBJ2-7; TRBD1 matches at 10 bases. The DNA of the CDR3 is TGTGCCAGCTCACCACCGGGACAGGGGTTCTACGAGCAGTACTTC. It specifies CASSPPGQGFYEQYF.